These 15 T cell receptor beta chains were all obtained from the same sample, sequenced in a study of cytomegalovirus exposure and HLA in healthy donors. The PCR had 60 Vbeta and 13 Jbeta primers. The repertoire was sequenced with immunoSEQ multiplex PCR; TCRdb's copy has only in-frame clones and lacks some. Of under 200,000 clones listed, around 80% were seen once; the top ten hold about 6%. Sample: PBMCs. The receptor set was obtained from a man in his fifties or sixties in good health and CMV-seropositive.

The V gene is TRBV27, the J gene TRBJ2-1, with D possibly being TRBD1 (6 bases). Per the germline V gene, CDR1 is MNHEY and CDR2 is SMNVEV (reference sequence). This CDR3 is 13 amino acids long. Trimming stripped 4 bases from V and 4 bases from J, with 8 bases between. Here the CDR3 reads CASSWTDYNEQFF. The CDR3 coding sequence is TGTGCCAGCAGTTGGACAGATTACAATGAGCAGTTCTTC.

The genes are TRBV7-6 and TRBJ1-1; possible D gene TRBD1, 6 bases. Germline V gives CDR1 SGHVS, CDR2 FNYEAQ. CDR3 length: 13 amino acids. Trimming took 5 bases from V and 2 from J, leaving 9 bases between them. This CDR3 is CASSRRGNTEAFF. CDR3 bases: TGTGCCAGCAGCCGCAGGGGAAACACTGAAGCTTTCTTT.

The V and J genes are TRBV9 and TRBJ1-6, with D tentatively TRBD1 (6 bases). The germline gives CDR1 SGDLS, CDR2 YYNGEE. V was shortened by 3 bases and J by 6 bases, with 13 bases between the two germline ends. The CDR3 loop spans 15 amino acids. CDR3 region: CASSALGQSNSPLHF. DNA of the CDR3: TGTGCCAGCAGCGCCCTTGGACAGAGTAATTCACCCCTCCACTTT.

The chain carries TRBV15 and TRBJ1-4; possible D gene TRBD1, 5 bases. Germline V gene lookup returns CDR1 LNHNV and CDR2 YYDKDF (reference sequence). V lost 4 bases and J 4 bases, leaving 10 bases between the germline ends. The CDR3 extends over 14 amino acids. The CDR3 nucleotides read TGTGCCACCAGCAAGGGACTGAGTAATGAAAAACTGTTTTTT. This gives the protein CATSKGLSNEKLFF.

The chain recombines TRBV5-1 with TRBJ2-1; TRBD2 matches 8 bases. Germline V gene sequence: CDR1 SGHRS, CDR2 YFSETQ. The V segment lost 3 bases and the J segment 5 bases; nucleotides outside the gene matches: 7. CDR3 length: 15 residues. The CDR3 DNA follows: TGCGCCAGCAGCTCCACCGGGACTAGTCACAATGAGCAGTTCTTC. Residues: CASSSTGTSHNEQFF.

The chain joins TRBV11-3 to TRBJ2-5; TRBD2 agrees at 7 bases. Looked up from germline, CDR1 is SGHNT and CDR2 is YENEEA. The CDR3 runs to 15 residues. The J segment lost 5 bases and the V segment lost 3 bases, leaving 9 bases of the junction unmatched. CDR3 DNA sequence: TGTGCCAGCAGCTTTCCCCGTGGCGGGAGCGAGACCCAGTACTTC. It translates to CASSFPRGGSETQYF.

V is TRBV19 and J is TRBJ1-2, with TRBD1 matching 9 bases. Per germline, CDR1 LNHDA and CDR2 SQIVND (reference sequence). Unmatched junction bases numbered 12, after V lost 3 bases and J lost 4 bases. This CDR3 is built from 17 residues. CDR3 sequence reads: CASSIEVGTGLIYGYTF. The CDR3 region has the DNA TGTGCCAGTAGTATTGAGGTCGGGACAGGGCTTATCTATGGCTACACCTTC.

The CDR3 DNA is TGTGCCAGCAGCTTGCTGGGGGACACCTTACTCTCCTACGAGCAGTACGTC. Translation gives CASSLLGDTLLSYEQYV. This chain joins TRBV5-6 and TRBJ2-7; a possible D gene is TRBD1 (6 bases). CDR3 length: 17 residues. Germline CDR1 and CDR2: SGHDT and YYEEEE. The V end lost 1 base, the J end lost 0 bases, and 17 bases lay between the germline ends.

The chain links TRBV2 to TRBJ2-2; perhaps TRBD2 as D (6 bases). This CDR3 contains 15 residues. The germline V and J ends were trimmed by 8 bases and 6 bases, with 19 bases remaining between them. CDR1 is SNHLY and CDR2 is FYNNEI in the germline V gene. The CDR3 reads CASSRESGTPGELFF. CDR3 coding DNA: TGTGCCAGCTCCAGGGAATCCGGGACTCCCGGGGAGCTGTTTTTT.

The chain combines TRBV6-1 with TRBJ2-5; 9 bases are shared with TRBD1. With 2 bases clipped from V and 4 bases from J, the junction kept 11 bases outside the gene matches. Germline-derived CDR1 and CDR2 are MNHNS and SASEGT. The length of the CDR3 is 17 residues. CDR3 loop: CASSETPGQGGRETQYF. The CDR3 bases are TGTGCCAGCAGTGAAACTCCGGGACAGGGTGGACGAGAGACCCAGTACTTC.

On this clone: The junction shows a germline mismatch at one end, possibly a read error. The chain carries TRBV7-7 and TRBJ2-3; TRBD2 matches 12 bases. Germline assignment: CDR1 SSHAT and CDR2 FNYEAQ (reference sequence). This CDR3 has 19 amino acids. The CDR3 DNA follows: TGTGCTAGCAGCTTAGGCCCCTTGACTAGCGGGAGCAGGCCTGATACGCAGTATTTT. It translates to CASSLGPLTSGSRPDTQYF. The complete variable domain, with remaining parts taken from reference TRBV7-7 and TRBJ2-3, reads GAGVSQSPRYKVTKRGQDVTLRCDPISSHATLYWYQQALGQGPEFLTYFNYEAQPDKSGLPSDRFSAERPEGSISTLTIQRTEQRDSAMYRCASSLGPLTSGSRPDTQYFGPGTRLTVL.

The gene calls are TRBV7-6 and TRBJ2-7, with no clear D. The ends were cut back, 5 bases at V and 7 bases at J, with 18 bases in the middle. The germline V gene has CDR1 SGHVS and CDR2 FNYEAQ. This CDR3 is built from 14 residues. The CDR3 loop reads CASSPADRAWEQYV. The CDR3 nucleotides are TGTGCCAGCAGCCCGGCCGATCGCGCCTGGGAGCAGTACGTC.

In DNA, the CDR3 is TGTGCCAGCAGCTCCCACGAGACAACAGGGGGTAGTTCACCCCTCCACTTT. Translated, it gives CASSSHETTGGSSPLHF. The chain has TRBV5-6 and TRBJ1-6; 8 positions agree with TRBD1. The CDR3 length is 17 residues. Losses at the gene ends were 3 bases for V and 9 bases for J; bases not matched to a gene: 14. Germline V gene sequence: CDR1 SGHDT, CDR2 YYEEEE.

The chain combines TRBV15 with TRBJ2-5; weak D call: TRBD2 (6 bases). The J call is in doubt because the DNA end fits TRBJ2-7 better. This CDR3 spans 14 amino acids. Germline V gene lookup returns CDR1 LNHNV and CDR2 YYDKDF (reference sequence). As DNA, the CDR3 is TGTGCCACCAGCAGTGGAGGGAGCTCCTACGAGCAGTACTTC. Its translation is CATSSGGSSYEQYF.

A single count supports this clone. The CDR3 sequence: CASSKVSEYNEQFF. CDR3 coding DNA: TGTGCCAGCAGCAAAGTTAGCGAATACAATGAGCAGTTCTTC. The chain couples TRBV21-1 to TRBJ2-1; TRBD2 reflects the table's D call only, with no check against the DNA. TRBV21-1 is a documented pseudogene. The CDR3 has 14 residues.